A single sample gave rise to the 7 T cell receptor beta chains below, sequenced in a study of CD8 T cells in Susac syndrome. Reverse transcription used roughly 0.45 to 1 ug RNA and random hexamers. TCRdb re-analysed the immunoSEQ multiplex PCR reads in MiXCR, keeping a single row per CDR3 protein. This table has roughly 130,000 distinct CDR3 sequences, over 90% appearing once. Input material: CD4+ T cells from PBMCs. These receptors came from a human donor in good health.

Written as DNA, the CDR3 is TGCAGTGCTAGCGGCGGGAGCTCTGTAAATGAGCAGTTCTTC. It specifies CSASGGSSVNEQFF. V gene TRBV20-1 combines with J gene TRBJ2-1, with TRBD2 matching over 7 bases. The CDR3 has 14 amino acids. The germline V gene encodes CDR1 DFQATT and CDR2 SNEGSKA (reference sequence). V gave up 3 bases and J gave up 7 bases; unmatched junction bases: 9.

This chain links TRBV12-3 or TRBV12-4 with TRBJ2-7; 9 positions match TRBD2. The CDR3 sequence is 15 residues long. J gave up 2 bases and V 5 bases, and 7 bases lay outside the gene matches. CDR3 sequence: CASSLGLASPYEQYF. The CDR3 DNA follows: TGTGCCAGCAGTCTGGGACTAGCTAGCCCCTACGAGCAGTACTTC.

The rearrangement joins TRBV5-1 to TRBJ2-2, with 12 bases identical to TRBD2. The junction had 15 bases not matched to a gene; V was cut back by 3 bases and J by 9 bases. CDR1 is SGHRS, CDR2 YFSETQ, per germline. CDR3 length: 18 amino acids. For the CDR3, the DNA is TGCGCCAGCAGCTCGAACCCTGGACTAGCGGGAAACGATCGGGAGCTGTTTTTT. It specifies CASSSNPGLAGNDRELFF.

The chain carries TRBV7-2 and TRBJ2-1, with TRBD2 identical over 7 bases. From germline, CDR1 is SGHTA and CDR2 FQGNSA. The CDR3 spans 16 residues. V lost 5 bases and J lost 4; bases outside the gene matches: 11. Here the CDR3 reads CASSRRGGGRYNEQFF. The CDR3 DNA sequence: TGTGCCAGCAGCCGGCGCGGTGGCGGGAGATACAATGAGCAGTTCTTC.

This clonotype was picked up one time. The chain combines TRBV30 with TRBJ2-1, with 9 bases fitting TRBD2. This CDR3 comprises 16 residues. Germline V lookup: CDR1 GTSNPN, CDR2 SVGIG (reference sequence). Trimming cost V 0 bases and J 2 bases; bases outside gene matches: 5. The chain's CDR3 is CAWSVGRTSAYNEQFF. Here the CDR3 DNA reads TGTGCCTGGAGTGTGGGTAGGACTAGCGCCTACAATGAGCAGTTCTTC.

The rearrangement links TRBV5-1 to TRBJ2-7, with TRBD1 identical over 9 bases. J lost 5 bases, V lost 0 bases, and 3 bases had no gene match. The CDR3 sequence is 14 residues long. CDR1 and CDR2 (germline): SGHRS, YFSETQ. In DNA form, the CDR3 reads TGCGCCAGCAGCTTGGAACAGGGGGCCCACGAGCAGTACTTC. It is translated as CASSLEQGAHEQYF.

This chain connects TRBV29-1 to TRBJ1-2; 7 bases align to TRBD1. The ends lost 4 bases at V and 0 bases at J; junction bases unmatched: 8. The germline V gene has CDR1 SQVTM and CDR2 ANQGSEA. This CDR3 is 15 amino acids long. CDR3 residues: CSVVDRRGPNYGYTF. In nucleotides, the CDR3 is TGCAGCGTTGTGGACAGGAGGGGACCTAACTATGGCTACACCTTC.